Listed below are T cell receptor beta chains from one sample, sequenced in a study of T-cell memory formation after mild COVID-19. TCRdb re-called the 5' RACE reads through MiXCR, storing one row per CDR3 protein. The sample carries 55,000 to 80,000 distinct CDR3 sequences, less than 9.5% recorded once. Sequencing was done on a sample of PBMCs or a T cell subset sorted from them (not recorded which). The receptors were sampled from a man aged 18 to 29 who had mild COVID-19 (a few samples of this study predate the infection). Cell type and time point are not known. The CDR3 runs from the conserved cysteine through the conserved F or W. The order of the fields is D gene, J gene, V gene, clone size, CDR3 DNA, CDR3 protein. A D gene is named only where the DNA matches it firmly. For some rows the clone size is stated as once, few or many, or as a class when expanded; others skip it.

>TRBD2|TRBJ2-1|TRBV5-1|many
TGCGCCAGCAGCGATCAAGCGGGGGGCCCGAATGAGCAGTTCTTC
CASSDQAGGPNEQFF
>.|TRBJ1-4|TRBV6-6|many
TGTGCCAGCAGTTACTCGGAGGGTGCGGAAAAACTGTTTTTT
CASSYSEGAEKLFF
>TRBD1|TRBJ1-6|TRBV12-3/TRBV12-4|few
TGTGCCAGCAGTTATCGGGGGACAGGGGGTTCACCCCTCCACTTT
CASSYRGTGGSPLHF
>.|TRBJ2-2|TRBV5-1|.
TGCGCCAGCAGCCTGGGGGAGGCGGCCGGGGAGCTGTTTTTT
CASSLGEAAGELFF
>.|TRBJ2-1|TRBV12-3/TRBV12-4|few
TGTGCCAGCAGTTCCAATGTCATGCACCGCGATGAGCAGTTCTTC
CASSSNVMHRDEQFF
>TRBD1|TRBJ2-2|TRBV5-1|many
TGCGCCAGCAGCTTCTCCGGGACAGGCAACGGGGAGCTGTTTTTT
CASSFSGTGNGELFF
>.|TRBJ1-5|TRBV5-1|few
TGCGCCAGCAGCTTTCTAAGCAATCAGCCCCAGCATTTT
CASSFLSNQPQHF
>.|TRBJ2-1|TRBV2|.
TGTGCCAGCAGTGGCGGGGTTAGCTCCTACAATGAGCAGTTCTTC
CASSGGVSSYNEQFF
>.|TRBJ1-5|TRBV28|few
TGTGCCAGCCGGCCGGGGATTAGCAATCAGCCCCAGCATTTT
CASRPGISNQPQHF
>TRBD1|TRBJ1-2|TRBV6-6|few
TGTGCCAGCAGTTTACAGGGACAGGGGTTAGCCTACACCTTC
CASSLQGQGLAYTF
>.|TRBJ1-2|TRBV6-5|.
TGTGCCAGCAGCCGGAGCCATCCTACTAACTATGGCTACACCTTC
CASSRSHPTNYGYTF
>.|TRBJ2-3|TRBV7-3|few
TGTGCCAGCAGCTCCGGCCGGGGAGATACGCAGTATTTT
CASSSGRGDTQYF
>TRBD2|TRBJ2-3|TRBV7-2|many
TGTGCCAGCAGCCCCCGAGCCGGGGGGGCCCCCCTCACAGATACGCAGTATTTT
CASSPRAGGAPLTDTQYF
>.|TRBJ1-2|TRBV3-1|few
TGTGCCAGCAGCCAAGAGTATGCGACAGAGAATGGCTACACCTTC
CASSQEYATENGYTF
>.|TRBJ1-5|TRBV20-1|.
TGCAGTGCGCCCCGACGGGCCTCAGGGCCCCAGCATTTT
CSAPRRASGPQHF
>.|TRBJ2-1|TRBV7-8|few
TGTGCCAGCAGCTTAGACGGGTTTGAGCAGTTCTTC
CASSLDGFEQFF
>.|TRBJ2-5|TRBV20-1|few
TGCAGTGCTACTAGTTTGGCGGAGACCCAGTACTTC
CSATSLAETQYF
>.|TRBJ2-3|TRBV2|.
TGTGCCACCGCCTACTCAGATACGCAGTATTTT
CATAYSDTQYF
>.|TRBJ2-3|TRBV7-2|few
TGTGCCAGCAGCTTGGGGGTTGGCAGACACACAGATACGCAGTATTTT
CASSLGVGRHTDTQYF
>.|TRBJ2-7|TRBV12-3/TRBV12-4|few
TGTGCCAGCAGTTTAGTAGGTACTTACGAGCAGTACTTC
CASSLVGTYEQYF
>.|TRBJ1-3|TRBV7-2|.
TGTGCCAGCAGCATAACAGGCGACGCCGGAAACACCATATATTTT
CASSITGDAGNTIYF
>TRBD2|TRBJ2-3|TRBV7-2|few
TGTGCCAGCAGCTTTCAACCGGGACTAGCCTACACAGATACGCAGTATTTT
CASSFQPGLAYTDTQYF
>.|TRBJ1-4|TRBV27|.
TGTGCCAGCAGTTGGTCGACGAGGGGGGACGAAAAACTGTTTTTT
CASSWSTRGDEKLFF
>.|TRBJ2-2|TRBV12-3/TRBV12-4|few
TGTGCCAGCAGTCTAAGGTCCACCGGGGAGCTGTTTTTT
CASSLRSTGELFF
>.|TRBJ2-3|TRBV20-1|many
TGCAGTGCTACCGCCTCGGGGGCCGGATCAGATACGCAGTATTTT
CSATASGAGSDTQYF
>.|TRBJ1-1|TRBV5-4|few
TGTGCCAGCAGCTTAGGTCAGGGACTTAACACTGAAGCTTTCTTT
CASSLGQGLNTEAFF
>.|TRBJ1-1|TRBV3-1|few
TGTGCCAGCAGCCCACGAGAGGCCCAGGGCACTGAAGCTTTCTTT
CASSPREAQGTEAFF
>.|TRBJ2-3|TRBV18|many
TGTGCCAGCTCACCCGGTAACAGGATAGGAGATACGCAGTATTTT
CASSPGNRIGDTQYF
>.|TRBJ2-1|TRBV7-2|many
TGTGCCAGCAGCCGCGGACCCACCACGGAGCAGTTCTTC
CASSRGPTTEQFF
>TRBD2|TRBJ2-3|TRBV7-2|many
TGTGCCAGCAGCTCCGTAAGGGGAGGGTATACGCAGTATTTT
CASSSVRGGYTQYF
>.|TRBJ1-5|TRBV24-1|few
TGTGCCACCAGTGATTCAGGGAATCAGCCCCAGCATTTT
CATSDSGNQPQHF
>.|TRBJ1-4|TRBV18|.
TGTGCCAGCTCATCATATACAGGGAATGATGAAAAACTGTTTTTT
CASSSYTGNDEKLFF
>.|TRBJ2-3|TRBV18|.
TGTGCCAGCTCACCTGGACTGTCTGATACGCAGTATTTT
CASSPGLSDTQYF
>.|TRBJ2-3|TRBV7-2|few
TGTGCCAGCAGCTTAGCGAACCGAGATACGCAGTATTTT
CASSLANRDTQYF
>.|TRBJ2-7|TRBV7-9|many
TGTGCCAGCAGCTCCGGTCGGGCCTACGAGCAGTACTTC
CASSSGRAYEQYF
>TRBD1|TRBJ1-2|TRBV4-3|.
TGCGCCAGCAGCCAAGGGACGGGACAGGTCTATGGCTACACCTTC
CASSQGTGQVYGYTF
>.|TRBJ1-4|TRBV10-3|.
TGTGCCATCAGCGGAGAGGGAGAGGTAACACTGATTTTT
CAISGEGEVTLIF
>.|TRBJ2-2|TRBV4-2|few
TGTGCCAGCAGCCAAGGGCAGGGGAACACCGGGGAGCTGTTTTTT
CASSQGQGNTGELFF
>.|TRBJ2-5|TRBV4-1|few
TGCGCCAGCAGCCAAGGAGAAACTAGCTTGGAGACCCAGTACTTC
CASSQGETSLETQYF
>.|TRBJ1-2|TRBV6-5|.
TGTGCCAGCAGTTACGACCTTAACTATGGCTACACCTTC
CASSYDLNYGYTF
>.|TRBJ2-1|TRBV5-1|many
TGCGCCAGCACCCAAGGGGGCTCCTACAATGAGCAGTTCTTC
CASTQGGSYNEQFF
>.|TRBJ1-2|TRBV12-3/TRBV12-4|.
TGTGCCAGCAGCCGAGAAGAGGGGAACTATGGCTACACCTTC
CASSREEGNYGYTF
>.|TRBJ1-6|TRBV18|.
TGTGTCAGCTCATATGTATCTAGTGGTTCACCCCTCCACTTT
CVSSYVSSGSPLHF
>.|TRBJ2-4|TRBV20-1|.
TGCAGTGCTAGGACAGCCTTAGCCAAAAACATTCAGTACTTC
CSARTALAKNIQYF
>.|TRBJ2-7|TRBV4-2|.
TGTGCCAGCAGCCGCGACTCAGGAGATTACGAGCAGTACTTC
CASSRDSGDYEQYF
>.|TRBJ1-2|TRBV20-1|.
TGCAGTGCGCCGCCGGGGGGTCTAGCTAACTATGGCTACACCTTC
CSAPPGGLANYGYTF
>.|TRBJ1-2|TRBV20-1|once
TGCAGTGCTTTTTTACAGGGACATGGCTACACCTTC
CSAFLQGHGYTF
>.|TRBJ2-1|TRBV5-1|many
TGCGCCAGCAGCCTAGGGCTAGCCGCACGGAGCTCCTACAATGAGCAGTTCTTC
CASSLGLAARSSYNEQFF
>.|TRBJ1-3|TRBV5-1|.
TGCGCCAGCAGCTTGGAGGGCACTGGAAACACCATATATTTT
CASSLEGTGNTIYF
>TRBD1|TRBJ2-1|TRBV20-1|.
TGCAGTACCGAGGGCACAGGGGCAACCCAGTTCTTC
CSTEGTGATQFF
>TRBD1|TRBJ2-5|TRBV20-1|.
TGCAGTGCTGGGGGCCGACAGGGGGTAGGGACCCAGTACTTC
CSAGGRQGVGTQYF
>TRBD2|TRBJ2-7|TRBV28|few
TGTGCCAGCAGGTCGGGACTAAATTCCTACGAGCAGTACTTC
CASRSGLNSYEQYF
>.|TRBJ2-3|TRBV20-1|many
TGCAGTGCAGAAGCGGATACCACAGATACGCAGTATTTT
CSAEADTTDTQYF
>TRBD1|TRBJ2-1|TRBV12-3/TRBV12-4|.
TGTGCCAGCAGAAGGAGTGAGGGGGCGACGGTTGAGCAGTTCTTC
CASRRSEGATVEQFF
>TRBD1|TRBJ2-1|TRBV29-1|few
TGCAGCACCTCGGACCCGGGACAGGCCTCTGTCTTC
CSTSDPGQASVF